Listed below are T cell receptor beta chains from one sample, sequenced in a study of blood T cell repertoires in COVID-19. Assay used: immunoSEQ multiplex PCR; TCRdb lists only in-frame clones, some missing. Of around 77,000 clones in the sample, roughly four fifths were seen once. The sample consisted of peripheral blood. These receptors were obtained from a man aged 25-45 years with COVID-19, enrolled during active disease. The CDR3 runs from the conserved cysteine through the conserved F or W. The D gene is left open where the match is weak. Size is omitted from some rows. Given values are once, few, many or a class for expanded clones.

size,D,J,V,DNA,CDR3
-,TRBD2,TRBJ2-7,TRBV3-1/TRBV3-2,TGTGCCAGCAGCCAAGTTACGGGAGGACGGCGGAGAGAGCAGTACTTC,CASSQVTGGRRREQYF
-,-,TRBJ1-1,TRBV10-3,TGTGCCATCGGGCGGGCGGCCACTGAAGCTTTCTTT,CAIGRAATEAFF
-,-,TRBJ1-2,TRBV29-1,TGCAGCACGTTACGGACGGGGGGCTACACCTTC,CSTLRTGGYTF
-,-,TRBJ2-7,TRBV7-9,TGTGCCAGCAGCGGGGACATCTCCTACGAGCAGTACTTC,CASSGDISYEQYF
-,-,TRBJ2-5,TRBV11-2,TGTGCCAGCTCCTTGGGAGGACTAAACCAAGAGACCCAGTACTTC,CASSLGGLNQETQYF
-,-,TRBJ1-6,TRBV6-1,TGTGCCAGCAGTGATCCGACAGAGTATAATTCACCCCTCCACTTT,CASSDPTEYNSPLHF
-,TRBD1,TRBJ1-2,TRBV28,TGTGCCAGCAGTTCGGGACAGGGGGTCTATGGCTACACCTTC,CASSSGQGVYGYTF
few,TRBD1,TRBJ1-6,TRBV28,TGTGCCAGCAGTCTCGAGGGGGCTAGGTCACCCCTCCACTTT,CASSLEGARSPLHF
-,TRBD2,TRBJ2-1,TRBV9,TGTGCCAGCAGCGTTACTAGCGGGATTGATGAGCAGTTCTTC,CASSVTSGIDEQFF
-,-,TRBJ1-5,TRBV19,TGTGCCAGTACTATCGACAGCTCCGGGAGGCCCCAGCATTTT,CASTIDSSGRPQHF
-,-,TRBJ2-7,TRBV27,TGTGCCAGCAGTTTATCAGTAGCAACCCTAGGAGAGCAGTACTTC,CASSLSVATLGEQYF
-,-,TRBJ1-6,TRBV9,TGTGCCAGCAGCGTAGCCCCGGACACCCCAAGGCCCCTCCACTTT,CASSVAPDTPRPLHF
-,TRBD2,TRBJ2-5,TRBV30,TGTGCCTGGAGTGCCGGACTAGCGGGAGTACTGGGCCCCACGACCCAGTACTTC,CAWSAGLAGVLGPTTQYF
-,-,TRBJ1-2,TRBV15,TGTGCCACCAGCAGGCAGGGGTCGGACTATGGCTACACCTTC,CATSRQGSDYGYTF
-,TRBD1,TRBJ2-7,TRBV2,TGTGCCAGCAGTGAAGGGGACAGGGCCTACGAGCAGTACTTC,CASSEGDRAYEQYF
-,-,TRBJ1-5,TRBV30,TGTGCCTGGAGTGTTGAGGGGGGGCAGCCCCAGCATTTT,CAWSVEGGQPQHF
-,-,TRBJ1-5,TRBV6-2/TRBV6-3,TGTGCCAGCAGTCAGGCGGGGCAGGGTAACAATCAGCCCCAGCATTTT,CASSQAGQGNNQPQHF
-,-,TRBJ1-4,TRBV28,TGTGCCAGCACCCCGGGGGGGGAGACTAATGAAAAACTGTTTTTT,CASTPGGETNEKLFF
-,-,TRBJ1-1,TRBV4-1,TGCGCCAGCAGCCAAGGGGCAGGGGATACTGAAGCTTTCTTT,CASSQGAGDTEAFF
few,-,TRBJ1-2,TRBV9,TGTGCCAGCAGCCTAAAAGCAGGGCTCAACTATGGCTACACCTTC,CASSLKAGLNYGYTF
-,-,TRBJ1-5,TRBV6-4,TGTGCCAGCAGTGTAATACTCCAGCATTTT,CASSVILQHF
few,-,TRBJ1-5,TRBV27,TGTGCCAGCAGCCCCAGGGGCGAAAGGAATCAGCCCCAGCATTTT,CASSPRGERNQPQHF
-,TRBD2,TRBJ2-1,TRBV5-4,TGTGCCAGCAGCCGACCCGCTAGCGGGAGCTACAATGAGCAGTTCTTC,CASSRPASGSYNEQFF
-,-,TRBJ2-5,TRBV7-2,TGTGCCAGCAGCTTAGAGACAGGACGTAAGACCCAGTACTTC,CASSLETGRKTQYF
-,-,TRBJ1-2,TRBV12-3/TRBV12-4,TGTGCCAGCAGTTTGACAGAGAACTATGGCTACACCTTC,CASSLTENYGYTF
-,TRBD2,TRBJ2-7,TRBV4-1,TGCGCCAGCAGCCAAATAGGAGGACTAGCGGCATACGAGCAGTACTTC,CASSQIGGLAAYEQYF
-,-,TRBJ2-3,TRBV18,TGTGCCAGCTCGCGAGGGATAGCGGCAAGCACAGATACGCAGTATTTT,CASSRGIAASTDTQYF
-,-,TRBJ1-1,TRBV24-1,TGTGCCATCCGGGCGGTGGGAGGCACTGAAGCTTTCTTT,CAIRAVGGTEAFF
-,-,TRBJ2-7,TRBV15,TGTGCCACCCGGCTGGCGGGAACGGTCCACGAGCAGTACTTC,CATRLAGTVHEQYF
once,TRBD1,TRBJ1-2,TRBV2,TGTGCCAGCGAGAGACAGGGGGCTACCGGCTACACCTTC,CASERQGATGYTF
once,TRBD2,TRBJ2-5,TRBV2,TGTGCCAGCAGGACGAGACTAGCGTTACAAGAGACCCAGTACTTC,CASRTRLALQETQYF
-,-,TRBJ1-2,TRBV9,TGTGCCAGCAGCGTAGGCATAGCTAACTATGGCTACACCTTC,CASSVGIANYGYTF
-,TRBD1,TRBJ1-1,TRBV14,TGTGCCAGCAGCCACGCACCCCGATGGGACAGGGGAAGCGCTGAAGCTTTCTTT,CASSHAPRWDRGSAEAFF
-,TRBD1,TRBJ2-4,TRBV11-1,TGTGCCAGCAGCTTAGCGCGACAGGGCCCCAACATTCAGTACTTC,CASSLARQGPNIQYF
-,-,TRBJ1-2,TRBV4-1,TGCGCCAGCAGCCAAACAGGGTTCGGCTATGGCTACACCTTC,CASSQTGFGYGYTF
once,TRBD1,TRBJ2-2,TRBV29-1,TGCAGCGTAACCGGGACAGTTAACACCGGGGAGCTGTTTTTT,CSVTGTVNTGELFF
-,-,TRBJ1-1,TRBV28,TGTGCCAGCAGTCCCAGGGCCCCCGCCACTGAAGCTTTCTTT,CASSPRAPATEAFF